These 31 T cell receptor beta chains were all obtained from the same sample, sequenced in a study of identifying expanded T cells in peripheral blood. The table came from immunoSEQ multiplex PCR; TCRdb's copy has only in-frame clones and leaves some out. In the table there are about 110,000 clones, 88% of which are singletons. The sample taken for sequencing was blood. The receptor set was obtained from a person between 18 and 75 years old in good health.

V usage is TRBV7-2 and J usage is TRBJ2-5; 9 nucleotides match TRBD1. This CDR3 is 15 amino acids long. V gave up 6 bases and J gave up 5 bases; unmatched junction bases: 10. The germline gives CDR1 SGHTA, CDR2 FQGNSA. CDR3 sequence: CASSRLQGAWETQYF. The CDR3 coding sequence is TGTGCCAGCAGTCGGCTACAGGGGGCCTGGGAGACCCAGTACTTC.

This chain links TRBV5-6 with TRBJ1-1; D may be TRBD1 (5 bases). This CDR3 is 15 amino acids long. V gave up 2 bases and J gave up 0 bases, with 11 bases separating them. Germline CDR1 SGHDT, CDR2 YYEEEE. For the CDR3, the DNA is TGTGCCAGCAGCTTACAGGAGATAATGAACACTGAAGCTTTCTTT. Its protein is CASSLQEIMNTEAFF.

The chain has TRBV10-1 and TRBJ1-6, with no clear D. CDR3 length: 12 residues. The germline V gene has CDR1 WNHNN and CDR2 SYGVQD (reference sequence). V was trimmed by 2 bases and J by 15 bases, leaving 11 bases between them. The CDR3 protein is CASSEPESFLHF. As DNA, the CDR3 is TGCGCCAGCAGTGAGCCGGAGTCGTTCCTCCACTTT.

This clone was counted a few times. J is TRBJ2-7 and V is TRBV7-2; 12 nucleotides align to TRBD2. This CDR3 has 15 residues. CDR1 is SGHTA, CDR2 FQGNSA, per germline. V shed 5 bases, J shed 3 bases, and the junction held 5 bases outside the gene matches. The CDR3 coding sequence is TGTGCCAGCAGCACCAGGACTAGCGGGATCTACGAGCAGTACTTC. It encodes CASSTRTSGIYEQYF.

The chain couples TRBV7-2 to TRBJ2-3, with 13 bases identical to TRBD2. The length of the CDR3 is 16 residues. The trim removed 4 bases at V and 6 bases at J, leaving 7 bases unmatched. In germline, CDR1 is SGHTA, CDR2 FQGNSA. This chain's CDR3 is CASSYGTSGARDTQYF. In DNA form, the CDR3 reads TGTGCCAGCAGCTATGGGACTAGCGGGGCCCGGGATACGCAGTATTTT.

For this clone: The same CDR3 arises from other DNA sequences in this sample as well. V is TRBV7-2 and J is TRBJ2-5; TRBD2 matches at 15 bases. Germline V gives CDR1 SGHTA, CDR2 FQGNSA. CDR3 length: 16 residues. With 3 bases clipped from V and 2 bases from J, the junction kept 1 base outside the gene matches. The CDR3 region is CASSLGLAGGQETQYF. CDR3 in DNA: TGTGCCAGCAGCTTGGGACTAGCGGGGGGTCAAGAGACCCAGTACTTC.

The J gene is TRBJ2-2, the V gene TRBV9; TRBD2 matches 12 bases. V lost 4 bases and J lost 6; bases outside the gene matches: 4. This CDR3 comprises 15 residues. Germline CDR1 and CDR2: SGDLS and YYNGEE. DNA for the CDR3: TGTGCCAGCAGCTCCCGACTAGCGGGAGCCGGGGAGCTGTTTTTT. Translating it yields CASSSRLAGAGELFF.

The chain couples TRBV25-1 to TRBJ1-6, with TRBD1 matching over 10 bases. There are 16 residues in the CDR3. CDR1 and CDR2 from the germline V gene are MGHDK and SYGVNS. V lost 8 bases and J lost 8; bases outside the gene matches: 12. CDR3 region: CASGARGDRGYSPLHF. As DNA, the CDR3 is TGTGCCAGCGGGGCCAGGGGGGACAGGGGTTATTCACCCCTCCACTTT.

V and J are TRBV6-6 and TRBJ1-5; TRBD1 might be the D (5 bases). V gave up 7 bases and J gave up 1 base, with 14 bases separating them. The length of the CDR3 is 15 residues. Germline lookup yields CDR1 MNHNY and CDR2 SVGAGI (reference sequence). The CDR3 bases are TGTGCCAGCAAACCGGGCGAGGGGAGCAATCAGCCCCAGCATTTT. Its protein is CASKPGEGSNQPQHF.

This chain connects TRBV7-9 to TRBJ1-1; a possible D gene is TRBD1 (6 bases). Trimming removed 8 bases at V and 4 bases at J, with 23 bases between. Per the germline V gene, CDR1 is SEHNR and CDR2 is FQNEAQ (reference sequence). This CDR3 has 16 amino acids. The CDR3 sequence is CASRRWGGGEGTEAFF. CDR3 bases: TGTGCCAGCCGCCGTTGGGGGGGCGGGGAAGGCACTGAAGCTTTCTTT.

This sequence joins TRBV19 and TRBJ1-2; D is unresolved. Trimming removed 7 bases at V and 2 bases at J, with 5 bases between. Germline values: CDR1 LNHDA, CDR2 SQIVND (reference sequence). The CDR3 sequence is 11 residues long. The DNA for the CDR3 is TGTGCCAGTACCAGGAACTATGGCTACACCTTC. Its protein product is CASTRNYGYTF.

The chain has TRBV4-2 and TRBJ2-2; D unclear. CDR1 LGHNA and CDR2 YNFKEQ come from the germline V gene. This CDR3 is built from 16 residues. V was pared by 0 bases and J by 0 bases, with 8 bases between. The chain's CDR3 is CASSQDGQTNTGELFF. The CDR3 nucleotides are TGTGCCAGCAGCCAAGATGGGCAGACGAACACCGGGGAGCTGTTTTTT.

The V and J genes are TRBV10-1 and TRBJ2-5; TRBD2 agrees at 7 bases. Germline V gene lookup returns CDR1 WNHNN and CDR2 SYGVQD (reference sequence). The trim removed 5 bases at V and 4 bases at J, leaving 13 bases unmatched. The CDR3 runs to 16 residues. CDR3 sequence: CASSQVRGGGRETQYF. The CDR3 DNA reads as TGCGCCAGCAGTCAAGTCCGCGGGGGAGGTCGAGAGACCCAGTACTTC.

J is TRBJ2-3 and V is TRBV11-2; TRBD2 aligns across 10 bases. CDR1 is SGHAT and CDR2 is FQNNGV in the germline V gene. CDR3 length equals 14 residues. The J segment lost 6 bases and the V segment lost 5 bases, leaving 5 bases of the junction unmatched. In nucleotides, the CDR3 is TGTGCCAGCAGCGAAGCGGGGGGGCTCGATACGCAGTATTTT. It translates to CASSEAGGLDTQYF.

The CDR3 nucleotides are TGTGCCAGCAGCTTGGCGGGCATCTCCTACGAGCAGTACTTC. Its protein product is CASSLAGISYEQYF. This chain links TRBV5-4 with TRBJ2-7; D remains unclear. The CDR3 has 14 amino acids. Germline values: CDR1 SGHNT, CDR2 YYREEE (reference sequence). The V end lost 0 bases, the J end lost 0 bases, and 7 bases lay between the germline ends. The full variable domain, with the rest looked up from reference TRBV5-4 and TRBJ2-7, is ETGVTQSPTHLIKTRGQQVTLRCSSQSGHNTVSWYQQALGQGPQFIFQYYREEENGRGNFPPRFSGLQFPNYSSELNVNALELDDSALYLCASSLAGISYEQYFGPGTRLTVT.

The V and J genes are TRBV7-8 and TRBJ1-5, with D unresolved. Trimming took off 2 bases at V and 0 bases at J, with 11 bases between the two ends. The CDR3 consists of 16 residues. CDR1 SGHVS and CDR2 FQNEAQ come from the germline V gene. CDR3 in amino acids: CASSLKDGYSNQPQHF. DNA for the CDR3: TGTGCCAGCAGCTTAAAGGACGGATATAGCAATCAGCCCCAGCATTTT. Using reference TRBV7-8 and TRBJ1-5 for the parts outside the CDR3, the full variable domain is GAGVSQSPRYKVAKRGQDVALRCDPISGHVSLFWYQQALGQGPEFLTYFQNEAQLDKSGLPSDRFFAERPEGSVSTLKIQRTQQEDSAVYLCASSLKDGYSNQPQHFGDGTRLSIL.

This chain links TRBV7-9 with TRBJ1-2; D remains unclear. Germline-derived CDR1 and CDR2 are SEHNR and FQNEAQ (reference sequence). This CDR3 comprises 11 residues. Trimming cost V 4 bases and J 7 bases, with 7 bases left between them. CDR3 sequence: CASSYRVGYTF. The CDR3 DNA reads TGTGCCAGCAGCTATCGGGTTGGCTACACCTTC.

The J gene is TRBJ1-2, the V gene TRBV7-8; D is unresolved. This CDR3 region has 14 residues. Between the trimmed V and J ends, which lost 3 bases and 4 bases, there was a span of 12 bases. The V gene's germline CDR1 is SGHVS and CDR2 FQNEAQ. The CDR3 protein is CASSFYRATYGYTF. The CDR3 DNA is TGTGCCAGCAGCTTCTACCGGGCTACCTATGGCTACACCTTC.

The rearrangement joins TRBV27 to TRBJ2-7; 8 bases map to TRBD1. Germline V gene lookup returns CDR1 MNHEY and CDR2 SMNVEV (reference sequence). The CDR3 sequence is 15 residues long. The V segment lost 4 bases and the J segment 5 bases; nucleotides outside the gene matches: 10. This CDR3 is CASSYPPDRDNEQYF. DNA for the CDR3: TGTGCCAGCAGTTACCCCCCGGACAGGGATAACGAGCAGTACTTC.

The chain uses TRBV5-1 and TRBJ2-3, with 9 bases identical to TRBD2. This CDR3 is built from 18 residues. The V and J ends lost 3 bases and 0 bases, in that order; junction bases with no gene match: 11. The germline V gene has CDR1 SGHRS and CDR2 YFSETQ. The CDR3 reads CASSSGGPSGASTDTQYF. CDR3 nucleotide sequence: TGCGCCAGCAGCTCGGGAGGTCCTAGCGGGGCTAGCACAGATACGCAGTATTTT.

This clone came up once. This sequence joins TRBV4-2 and TRBJ1-1; a weak D match, TRBD1 (5 bases). Trimming took 5 bases from V and 3 from J, leaving 10 bases between them. There are 13 residues in the CDR3. CDR1 and CDR2 (germline): LGHNA, YNFKEQ. In DNA form, the CDR3 reads TGTGCCAGCAGCTTAGACAGTTACACTGAAGCTTTCTTT. As protein: CASSLDSYTEAFF.

The V call is TRBV6-1, the J call TRBJ2-5, with D possibly matching TRBD2 (6 bases). V lost 5 bases and J 4 bases, leaving 11 bases between the germline ends. Germline V CDR1 and CDR2: MNHNS, SASEGT. There are 13 residues in the CDR3. The CDR3 loop is CASSPRRGETQYF. As DNA, the CDR3 is TGTGCCAGCAGTCCCCGGAGGGGAGAGACCCAGTACTTC.

The chain employs TRBV2 and TRBJ1-1; D gene uncertain. Deletions cut 6 bases from V and 2 bases from J, with 4 bases between. Per germline, CDR1 SNHLY and CDR2 FYNNEI. The CDR3 extends over 11 amino acids. The CDR3 nucleotides are TGTGCCAGCAGGCTTAACACTGAAGCTTTCTTT. It translates to CASRLNTEAFF.

The chain is built from TRBV7-9 and TRBJ2-3, with D perhaps being TRBD1 or TRBD2 (5 bases each). Trimming cost V 5 bases and J 4 bases, with 16 bases left between them. This CDR3 contains 15 residues. From germline, CDR1 is SEHNR and CDR2 FQNEAQ (reference sequence). CDR3 loop: CASSPGTKAPDTQYF. CDR3 sequence (DNA): TGTGCCAGCAGCCCCGGGACCAAGGCCCCAGATACGCAGTATTTT.

This chain joins TRBV28 and TRBJ2-6; tentative D call: TRBD1 (5 bases). V dropped 8 bases and J dropped 0 bases, with 14 bases sitting between them. Per germline, CDR1 MDHEN and CDR2 SYDVKM. CDR3 length: 16 amino acids. CDR3 DNA: TGTGCCAGCGGCCAGGGCGGATACTCTGGGGCCAACGTCCTGACTTTC. It is translated as CASGQGGYSGANVLTF.

This clone was detected only a few times. V usage is TRBV10-1 and J usage is TRBJ2-1; no clear D. Trimming left V 5 bases short and J 1 base short, with 6 bases between. Looked up from germline, CDR1 is WNHNN and CDR2 is SYGVQD (reference sequence). The CDR3 is 13 residues long. The CDR3 sequence: CASSRESYNEQFF. Written as DNA, the CDR3 is TGCGCCAGCAGTAGAGAGTCCTACAATGAGCAGTTCTTC.

CDR3: CASSDGGSYGYTF. CDR3 DNA: TGCGCCAGCAGTGATGGGGGTTCATATGGCTACACCTTC. The J gene is TRBJ1-2, the V gene TRBV10-1, with a weak D call TRBD1 (5 bases). Germline CDR1 reads WNHNN; CDR2 reads SYGVQD (reference sequence). V lost 3 bases and J 5 bases, leaving 10 bases between the germline ends. There are 13 residues in the CDR3.

In nucleotides, the CDR3 is TGTGCCAGCAGTGATCCCCTAGCGGAGAGCACAGATACGCAGTATTTT. Amino acids: CASSDPLAESTDTQYF. The chain employs TRBV25-1 and TRBJ2-3; 7 bases match TRBD2. This CDR3 region has 16 residues. Germline CDR1 reads MGHDK; CDR2 reads SYGVNS. V lost 3 bases and J lost 0; bases outside the gene matches: 6.

This chain connects TRBV29-1 to TRBJ1-1; D ambiguous. Trimming cost V 6 bases and J 0 bases, with 14 bases left between them. CDR3 length equals 14 residues. Germline V gives CDR1 SQVTM, CDR2 ANQGSEA. The CDR3 DNA reads as TGCAGCGTAAAAGAACAGATCATGAACACTGAAGCTTTCTTT. This sequence encodes CSVKEQIMNTEAFF.

The rearrangement uses TRBV28 and TRBJ1-5; D possibly corresponds to TRBD1 (5 bases). Germline V lookup: CDR1 MDHEN, CDR2 SYDVKM. The CDR3 contains 15 residues. V lost 4 bases to trimming and J lost 2 bases, with 12 bases between them. The CDR3 nucleotides are TGTGCCAGCAGTTCCCCGGGGGGTGGCAATCAGCCCCAGCATTTT. This encodes CASSSPGGGNQPQHF. Variable domain in full (rest from reference TRBV28 and TRBJ1-5): DVKVTQSSRYLVKRTGEKVFLECVQDMDHENMFWYRQDPGLGLRLIYFSYDVKMKEKGDIPEGYSVSREKKERFSLILESASTNQTSMYLCASSSPGGGNQPQHFGDGTRLSIL.

The chain is built from TRBV5-4 and TRBJ1-4; 8 nucleotides match TRBD1. CDR1 and CDR2 from the germline V gene are SGHNT and YYREEE (reference sequence). The CDR3 runs to 15 residues. The V segment lost 1 base and the J segment 5 bases; nucleotides outside the gene matches: 4. This CDR3 reads CASSLTDRGNEKLFF. CDR3 nucleotides: TGTGCCAGCAGCTTGACCGACAGGGGAAATGAAAAACTGTTTTTT.